A single sample gave rise to the 22 T cell receptor beta chains below, sequenced in a study of sequential checkpoint blockade in melanoma. Data came from immunoSEQ multiplex PCR; TCRdb stores just in-frame clones and leaves some out. The repertoire holds 10,000 to 15,000 clones, roughly three fifths seen once, with around 23% in the top ten. Noted treatment: randomized to nivolumab then ipilimumab (arm A) or the reverse (arm B). The sample in question was CD8+ T cells sorted from blood (inferred from file names), obtained from a patient given nivolumab and ipilimumab in sequence. Every receptor here comes from a human donor with melanoma.

The table lists this clone with a few counts. The chain employs TRBV9 and TRBJ2-1, with a possible D match to TRBD1 (5 bases). Trimming took off 7 bases at V and 5 bases at J, with 16 bases between the two ends. The CDR3 loop spans 14 amino acids. Germline CDR1 is SGDLS and CDR2 is YYNGEE. CDR3 bases: TGTGCCAGCTCCGCCAGGGCGGCCGACAATGAGCAGTTCTTC. Its protein product is CASSARAADNEQFF.

This clone appeared a single time. J is TRBJ1-4 and V is TRBV28; D perhaps matches TRBD1 (5 bases). This CDR3 contains 15 residues. V was shortened by 6 bases and J by 0 bases, with 11 bases between the two germline ends. In germline, CDR1 is MDHEN, CDR2 SYDVKM. For the CDR3, the DNA is TGTGCCAGCAGACGCGGGACGGCAACTAATGAAAAACTGTTTTTT. As protein: CASRRGTATNEKLFF.

This clone was counted between two and nine times. The CDR3 reads CARSLGEGPGYTF. For the CDR3, the DNA is TGTGCCAGAAGCTTAGGGGAAGGGCCTGGCTACACCTTC. The chain links TRBV5-3 to TRBJ1-2; possibly TRBD1 for D (5 bases). TRBV5-3 is known as an ORF, though its function is uncertain. This CDR3 region has 13 residues. V lost 2 bases to trimming and J lost 7 bases, with 12 bases between them.

V is TRBV27 and J is TRBJ1-2, with a tentative D call TRBD1 (6 bases). From germline, CDR1 is MNHEY and CDR2 SMNVEV (reference sequence). The length of the CDR3 is 15 residues. With 2 bases removed from V and 5 bases from J, the gap between germline ends came to 15 bases. CDR3 DNA: TGTGCCAGCAGTTTACTACAGGGTACGCCGTATGGCTACACCTTC. It yields the protein CASSLLQGTPYGYTF.

This clone has a handful of counts. V gene TRBV15 combines with J gene TRBJ2-1; 12 bases match TRBD2. V was clipped by 3 bases and J by 9 bases; unmatched bases: 12. The CDR3 length is 17 residues. Germline CDR1 reads LNHNV; CDR2 reads YYDKDF (reference sequence). CDR3 sequence reads: CATSSLAGGRGDGEQFF. CDR3 sequence (DNA): TGTGCCACCAGCAGTCTAGCGGGGGGGCGGGGGGACGGTGAGCAGTTCTTC.

The rearrangement uses TRBV19 and TRBJ1-1; no clear D gene. This CDR3 contains 13 residues. CDR1 is LNHDA, CDR2 SQIVND, per germline (reference sequence). Trimming took off 0 bases at V and 11 bases at J, with 13 bases between the two ends. CDR3 coding DNA: TGTGCCAGTAGTATAGACTCGGAGGCCGGGGCTTTCTTT. This translates into CASSIDSEAGAFF.

The chain recombines TRBV19 with TRBJ1-5; TRBD1 might be the D (6 bases). With 1 base removed from V and 7 bases from J, the gap between germline ends came to 23 bases. Germline-derived CDR1 and CDR2 are LNHDA and SQIVND (reference sequence). The CDR3 is made up of 18 amino acids. The CDR3 loop is CASSIAGAGGAGRQPQHF. Here the CDR3 DNA reads TGTGCCAGTAGTATAGCCGGCGCGGGGGGCGCGGGCAGGCAGCCCCAGCATTTT.

The chain links TRBV10-3 to TRBJ2-5, with TRBD1 matching 9 bases. The CDR3 is 15 residues long. V trimming: 4 bases; J trimming: 5 bases; junction bases outside the gene matches: 8. Germline values: CDR1 ENHRY, CDR2 SYGVKD. CDR3 amino acids: CAISGIQGARETQYF. CDR3 nucleotides: TGTGCCATCAGTGGGATACAGGGGGCGCGGGAGACCCAGTACTTC.

The CDR3: CASSLWGGQGAIQYF. DNA for the CDR3: TGTGCCAGCAGCCTATGGGGGGGACAGGGGGCAATTCAGTACTTC. The chain employs TRBV7-3 and TRBJ2-7; 12 positions match TRBD1. Unmatched junction bases numbered 12, after V lost 5 bases and J lost 10 bases. CDR1 and CDR2 from the germline V gene are SGHTA and FQGTGA. The CDR3 is made up of 15 amino acids. Filled out from reference TRBV7-3 and TRBJ2-7, the complete variable domain reads GAGVSQTPSNKVTEKGKYVELRCDPISGHTALYWYRQSLGQGPEFLIYFQGTGAADDSGLPNDRFFAVRPEGSVSTLKIQRTERGDSAVYLCASSLWGGQGAIQYFGPGTRLTVT.

This sequence joins TRBV5-1 and TRBJ2-5; TRBD2 agrees at 11 bases. Trimming cost V 6 bases and J 5 bases; bases outside gene matches: 6. The germline CDR1 and CDR2 sequences are SGHRS and YFSETQ. The CDR3 is 14 residues long. The chain's CDR3 is CASNLAGGLETQYF. In DNA, the CDR3 is TGCGCCAGCAACTTAGCGGGGGGGCTGGAGACCCAGTACTTC. Complete variable domain (other parts from reference TRBV5-1 and TRBJ2-5): KAGVTQTPRYLIKTRGQQVTLSCSPISGHRSVSWYQQTPGQGLQFLFEYFSETQRNKGNFPGRFSGRQFSNSRSEMNVSTLELGDSALYLCASNLAGGLETQYFGPGTRLLVL.

This clone was counted between two and nine times. This chain connects TRBV27 to TRBJ2-3, with D possibly being TRBD2 (6 bases). In germline, CDR1 is MNHEY, CDR2 SMNVEV (reference sequence). CDR3 length equals 15 residues. V lost 5 bases to trimming and J lost 3 bases, with 15 bases between them. The CDR3 DNA reads TGTGCCAGCAGTCTTGCGGGGTTTAGAACAGATACGCAGTATTTT. Translation gives CASSLAGFRTDTQYF.

The V call is TRBV27, the J call TRBJ2-3, with 8 bases matching TRBD2. The CDR3 sequence is 16 residues long. CDR1 and CDR2 from the germline V gene are MNHEY and SMNVEV (reference sequence). Trimming took 3 bases from V and 4 from J; bases not matched to a gene: 9. CDR3 in DNA: TGTGCCAGCAGTTTGGGGACTAGTCCCATTGCAGATACGCAGTATTTT. Translating gives CASSLGTSPIADTQYF.

V usage is TRBV10-3 and J usage is TRBJ2-7, with 11 bases lining up with TRBD2. The V gene's germline CDR1 is ENHRY and CDR2 SYGVKD. The CDR3 covers 16 residues. Germline trimming cut 3 bases from V and 3 bases from J; bases unmatched to any gene: 7. This CDR3 is CAISDPGGLADYEQYF. The DNA for the CDR3 is TGTGCCATCAGTGACCCCGGGGGACTAGCGGACTACGAGCAGTACTTC.

The rearrangement links TRBV4-3 to TRBJ2-5; tentatively, D is TRBD1 (6 bases). Deletions cut 5 bases from V and 1 base from J, with 14 bases between. The CDR3 has 15 amino acids. Germline CDR1 and CDR2: LGHNA and YSLEER. CDR3 region: CASSSMGATQETQYF. CDR3 coding DNA: TGCGCCAGCAGCTCCATGGGGGCGACCCAAGAGACCCAGTACTTC.

The chain carries TRBV7-9 and TRBJ2-7, with TRBD1 matching over 9 bases. This CDR3 contains 14 residues. V lost 5 bases, J lost 2 bases, and 4 bases stayed unmatched. The germline V gene encodes CDR1 SEHNR and CDR2 FQNEAQ (reference sequence). In nucleotides, the CDR3 is TGTGCCAGCAGCCCACGACAGGGGGCCTACGAGCAGTACTTC. Translation gives CASSPRQGAYEQYF.

The CDR3 sequence: CASISGGEETQYF. Written as DNA, the CDR3 is TGTGCCAGCATTAGCGGGGGGGAAGAGACCCAGTACTTC. The gene calls are TRBV28 and TRBJ2-5; 11 bases line up with TRBD2. V shed 7 bases and J 3 bases; nucleotides not matched to a gene: 1. The CDR3 length is 13 residues. The V gene's germline CDR1 is MDHEN and CDR2 SYDVKM.

The chain has TRBV19 and TRBJ1-1, with 11 positions matching TRBD1. CDR1 is LNHDA and CDR2 is SQIVND in the germline V gene (reference sequence). V was pared by 4 bases and J by 4 bases, with 5 bases of the junction left unmatched. The CDR3 runs to 15 residues. The chain's CDR3 is CASSTPGQGGTEAFF. The CDR3 DNA follows: TGTGCCAGTAGTACCCCGGGACAGGGGGGCACTGAAGCTTTCTTT.

This sequence joins TRBV7-9 and TRBJ1-4; 8 bases align to TRBD1. The CDR3 consists of 13 residues. J lost 9 bases, V lost 5 bases, and 5 bases had no gene match. CDR1 and CDR2 (germline): SEHNR, FQNEAQ (reference sequence). The CDR3 reads CASSLGTGKKLFF. DNA of the CDR3: TGTGCCAGCAGCCTCGGGACAGGCAAAAAACTGTTTTTT.

The V and J genes are TRBV5-8 and TRBJ2-7; D is uncertain. This CDR3 spans 12 amino acids. Trimming cost V 3 bases and J 6 bases, with 10 bases left between them. Germline V gene lookup returns CDR1 SGHTS and CDR2 YDEGEE. Written as DNA, the CDR3 is TGTGCCAGCAGCTCAAGTGTGAGCGAGCAGTACTTC. The encoded protein is CASSSSVSEQYF.

This chain connects TRBV9 to TRBJ2-7, with TRBD1 matching over 10 bases. Germline V lookup: CDR1 SGDLS, CDR2 YYNGEE. The CDR3 runs to 16 residues. V lost 3 bases and J lost 6; bases outside the gene matches: 12. CDR3 residues: CASSADLGQGVSEQYF. CDR3 coding DNA: TGTGCCAGCAGCGCCGACCTCGGACAGGGGGTCAGCGAGCAGTACTTC.

This clone was seen more than once but under ten times. The chain links TRBV4-3 to TRBJ1-1; D may be TRBD1 (6 bases). The CDR3 loop spans 15 amino acids. Germline V CDR1 and CDR2: LGHNA, YSLEER. V shed 0 bases and J shed 5 bases, with 13 bases lying between them. The CDR3 spells CASSQESSGATEAFF. DNA for the CDR3: TGCGCCAGCAGCCAAGAATCTTCAGGGGCAACTGAAGCTTTCTTT.

Here the CDR3 DNA reads TGTGCCAGCAGCTTAACCCGACAGGTACCCTCCTACGAGCAGTACTTC. It is translated as CASSLTRQVPSYEQYF. The chain is built from TRBV7-6 and TRBJ2-7, with TRBD1 as a possible D gene (6 bases). The CDR3 consists of 16 residues. Trimming took off 2 bases at V and 0 bases at J, with 14 bases between the two ends. Germline CDR1 SGHVS, CDR2 FNYEAQ.